This T cell receptor beta chain was sequenced for a study of molecular identifiers for immune sequencing clone quantification. As for this clonotype: This could be a read error, since a much larger clone is one nucleotide away.

TCRdb reprocessed the PCR reads with MiXCR, giving one entry per CDR3 protein. The table lists 300,000 to 400,000 distinct CDR3 sequences, about a quarter of them singletons, with about 0.74% in the top ten. The sorting of naive CD8 T cells used the CD8+CD4-CCR7+CD45RA+ phenotype. This CDR3 comprises 11 residues. Germline CDR1 and CDR2: LNHDA and SQIVND (reference sequence). Sample: naive CD8+ T cells from blood, with Jurkat cell RNA spiked in. This sample's subset: FACS-sorted CD8+CD4-CCR7+CD45RA+ naive T cells. This clonotype was sampled from a human donor in good health. Some libraries in this study had Jurkat cell RNA spiked in. The V call is TRBV19, the J call TRBJ2-2; D is possibly TRBD2 (5 bases). CDR3 amino acids: CASTFTGELLF. In nucleotides, the CDR3 is TGTGCCAGTACCTTCACCGGGGAGCTGCTTTTT. Full variable domain (remainder filled in from reference TRBV19 and TRBJ2-2): DGGITQSPKYLFRKEGQNVTLSCEQNLNHDAMYWYRQDPGQGLRLIYYSQIVNDFQKGDIAEGYSVSREKKESFPLTVTSAQKNPTAFYLCASTFTGELLFGEGSRLTVL.